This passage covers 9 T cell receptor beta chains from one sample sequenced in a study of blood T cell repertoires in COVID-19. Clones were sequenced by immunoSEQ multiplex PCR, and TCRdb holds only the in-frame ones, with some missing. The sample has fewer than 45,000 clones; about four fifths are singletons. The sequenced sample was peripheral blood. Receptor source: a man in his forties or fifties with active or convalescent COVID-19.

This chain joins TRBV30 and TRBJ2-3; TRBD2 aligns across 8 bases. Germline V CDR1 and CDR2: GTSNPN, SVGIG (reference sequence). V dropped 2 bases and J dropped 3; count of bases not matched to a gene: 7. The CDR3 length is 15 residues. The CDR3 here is CAWSSAGARTDTQYF. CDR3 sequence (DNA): TGTGCCTGGAGTTCAGCGGGAGCGAGGACAGATACGCAGTATTTT.

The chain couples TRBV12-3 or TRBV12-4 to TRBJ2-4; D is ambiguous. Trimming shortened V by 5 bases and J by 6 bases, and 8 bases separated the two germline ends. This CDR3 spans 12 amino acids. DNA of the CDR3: TGTGCCAGCAGTCCCAATTCAAACATTCAGTACTTC. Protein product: CASSPNSNIQYF.

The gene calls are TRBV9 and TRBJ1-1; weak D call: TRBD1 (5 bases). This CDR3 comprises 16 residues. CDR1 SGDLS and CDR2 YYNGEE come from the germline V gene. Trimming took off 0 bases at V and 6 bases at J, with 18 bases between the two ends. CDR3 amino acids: CASSVEARLTAAEAFF. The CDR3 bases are TGTGCCAGCAGCGTAGAGGCACGGCTGACAGCCGCTGAAGCTTTCTTT.

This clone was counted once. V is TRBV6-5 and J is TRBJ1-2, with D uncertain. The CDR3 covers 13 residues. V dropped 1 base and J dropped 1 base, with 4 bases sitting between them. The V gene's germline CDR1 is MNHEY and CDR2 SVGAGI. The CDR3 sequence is CASSYFSNYGYTF. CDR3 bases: TGTGCCAGCAGTTACTTCAGTAACTATGGCTACACCTTC.

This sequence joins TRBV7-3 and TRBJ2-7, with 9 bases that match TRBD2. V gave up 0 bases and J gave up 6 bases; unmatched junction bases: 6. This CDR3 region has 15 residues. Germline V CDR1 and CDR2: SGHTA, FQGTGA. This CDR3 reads CASSLTLAGAREQYF. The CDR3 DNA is TGTGCCAGCAGCTTAACGTTAGCGGGAGCGCGCGAGCAGTACTTC.

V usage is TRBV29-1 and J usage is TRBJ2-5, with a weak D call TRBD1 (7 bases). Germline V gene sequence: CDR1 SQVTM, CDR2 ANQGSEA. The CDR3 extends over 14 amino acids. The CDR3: CSTRGDGSQETQYF. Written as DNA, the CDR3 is TGCAGTACCAGGGGGGACGGTAGCCAAGAGACCCAGTACTTC.

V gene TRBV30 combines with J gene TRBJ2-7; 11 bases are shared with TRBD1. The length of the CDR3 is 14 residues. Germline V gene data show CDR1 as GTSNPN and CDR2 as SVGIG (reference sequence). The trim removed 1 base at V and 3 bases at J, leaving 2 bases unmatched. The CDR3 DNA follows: TGTGCCTGGAGTGCCGGGACAGGGGGCTACGAGCAGTACTTC. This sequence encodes CAWSAGTGGYEQYF.

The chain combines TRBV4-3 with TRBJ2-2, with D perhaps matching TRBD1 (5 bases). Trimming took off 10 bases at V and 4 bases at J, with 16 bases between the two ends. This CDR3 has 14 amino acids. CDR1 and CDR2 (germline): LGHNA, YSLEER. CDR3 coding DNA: TGCGCCACCACGCAGGGCATCTCCACCGGGGAGCTGTTTTTT. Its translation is CATTQGISTGELFF.

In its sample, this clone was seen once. The chain's CDR3 is CATTPGLMDTEAFF. CDR3 bases: TGTGCCACGACTCCCGGGTTAATGGACACTGAAGCTTTCTTT. The chain employs TRBV19 and TRBJ1-1; D uncertain. This CDR3 contains 14 residues. Germline CDR1 and CDR2: LNHDA and SQIVND (reference sequence). Trimming left V 10 bases short and J 3 bases short, with 18 bases between.